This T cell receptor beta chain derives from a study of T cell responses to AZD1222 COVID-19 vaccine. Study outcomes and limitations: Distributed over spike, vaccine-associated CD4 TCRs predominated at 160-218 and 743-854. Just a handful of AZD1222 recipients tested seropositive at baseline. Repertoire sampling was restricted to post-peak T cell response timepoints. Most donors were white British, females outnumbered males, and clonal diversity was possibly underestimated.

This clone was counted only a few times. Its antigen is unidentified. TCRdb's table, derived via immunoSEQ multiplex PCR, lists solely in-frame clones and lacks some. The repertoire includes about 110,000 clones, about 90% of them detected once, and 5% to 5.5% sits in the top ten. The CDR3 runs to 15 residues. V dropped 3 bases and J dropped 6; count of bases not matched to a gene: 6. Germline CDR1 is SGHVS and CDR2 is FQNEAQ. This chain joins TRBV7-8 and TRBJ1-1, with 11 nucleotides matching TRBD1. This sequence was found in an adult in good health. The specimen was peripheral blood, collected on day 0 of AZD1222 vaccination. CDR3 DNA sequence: TGTGCCAGCAGCTTCCAAGGACAGGGGGCGGCTGAAGCTTTCTTT. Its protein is CASSFQGQGAAEAFF.